A single sample gave rise to the 5 T cell receptor beta chains below, sequenced in a study of T cell repertoires in aging, cancer and after chemotherapy. A mixed TRB-A/B primer pool amplified rearranged TRB by multiplex touch-down PCR. From the multiplex PCR reads, TCRdb called clonotypes with MiXCR, one entry per CDR3 protein. The sample consists of a few thousand distinct CDR3 sequences, about 25% of them appearing once. Peripheral blood genomic DNA, not sorted cells or RNA, was the template. Specimen: blood. The receptors here all came from a human donor with a solid tumor.

A word on this clonotype: This may come from a read error, since a much larger clone is one base off. This chain connects TRBV6-6 to TRBJ1-6; D remains unclear. Germline V gene sequence: CDR1 MNHNY, CDR2 SVGAGI (reference sequence). V gave up 6 bases and J gave up 9 bases, with 9 bases separating them. The CDR3 contains 12 residues. CDR3 coding DNA: TGTGCCAGCAGCATTCCCGGTTCACCCCTCCACTTT. Its protein product is CASSIPGSPLHF.

In regard to this clonotype: A much bigger clone sits one base away, suggesting this may be a read error. V gene TRBV19 combines with J gene TRBJ2-1; D tentatively reads TRBD1 or TRBD2 (5 bases each). Trimming left V 6 bases short and J 8 bases short, with 17 bases between. CDR1 is LNHDA and CDR2 is SQIVND in the germline V gene (reference sequence). The CDR3 loop spans 14 amino acids. The CDR3 region has the DNA TGTGCCAGTAGACCTCGGAGAGGGGTCGATGAGCAGTTCTTC. Its protein is CASRPRRGVDEQFF.

Only one count was recorded for this clonotype. The chain combines TRBV9 with TRBJ2-1; TRBD2 matches at 9 bases. With V trimmed by 4 bases and J by 5 bases, 10 bases remained unmatched. This CDR3 has 16 amino acids. From germline, CDR1 is SGDLS and CDR2 YYNGEE. DNA of the CDR3: TGTGCCAGCAGCCCCGTGGGACTAGCTACTAACAATGAGCAGTTCTTC. This translates into CASSPVGLATNNEQFF.

The chain recombines TRBV11-1 with TRBJ2-7; TRBD1 matches 9 bases. This CDR3 has 18 residues. J gave up 5 bases and V 5 bases, and 19 bases lay outside the gene matches. Germline lookup yields CDR1 SGHAT and CDR2 FQDESV (reference sequence). The CDR3 here is CASSPGWVTGGATDEQYF. CDR3 in DNA: TGTGCCAGCAGCCCCGGTTGGGTAACAGGGGGCGCGACAGACGAGCAGTACTTC.

A few counts support this clonotype. The chain links TRBV7-2 to TRBJ1-1; 7 bases are shared with TRBD1. Unmatched junction bases numbered 7, after V lost 4 bases and J lost 5 bases. Germline assignment: CDR1 SGHTA and CDR2 FQGNSA. CDR3 length: 14 amino acids. The CDR3: CASSSRTGPTEAFF. The CDR3 bases are TGTGCCAGCAGCTCCCGGACAGGACCGACTGAAGCTTTCTTT. Full variable domain (rest looked up from reference TRBV7-2 and TRBJ1-1): GAGVSQSPSNKVTEKGKDVELRCDPISGHTALYWYRQSLGQGLEFLIYFQGNSAPDKSGLPSDRFSAERTGGSVSTLTIQRTQQEDSAVYLCASSSRTGPTEAFFGQGTRLTVV.